These 4 T cell receptor beta chains share one sample of origin, sequenced in a study of T cells after posttransplantation cyclophosphamide. Clones were read by immunoSEQ multiplex PCR, and TCRdb kept only the in-frame ones, dropping some. The sample has 4,500 to 6,500 clones, none seen only once. Treatment was busulfan-fludarabine conditioning, a marrow graft, and cyclophosphamide on days +3 and +4. The starting material was PBMCs, obtained after allogeneic stem cell transplant with posttransplant cyclophosphamide. These receptors came from a female patient between 25 and 45 years old who received an allogeneic stem cell transplant from an unrelated donor, was CMV-positive, and had acute and chronic GVHD. Part of the T cell pool may stem from the graft donor.

This clone was recorded many times. The gene calls are TRBV9 and TRBJ2-1; 10 nucleotides agree with TRBD2. The germline V gene encodes CDR1 SGDLS and CDR2 YYNGEE. V lost 2 bases, J lost 3 bases, and 5 bases stayed unmatched. This CDR3 has 16 amino acids. The CDR3 DNA sequence: TGTGCCAGCAGCGTCCCCCGGACTAGCGGCTACAATGAGCAGTTCTTC. This encodes CASSVPRTSGYNEQFF.

This clone was found many times. The chain uses TRBV30 and TRBJ2-5; no firm D call. CDR1 and CDR2 from the germline V gene are GTSNPN and SVGIG (reference sequence). Trimming took 0 bases from V and 3 from J, leaving 8 bases between them. The CDR3 extends over 13 amino acids. The CDR3 sequence: CAWSVLYKETQYF. CDR3 DNA sequence: TGTGCCTGGAGTGTACTGTATAAAGAGACCCAGTACTTC.

This clone has a count of ten or more. The V and J genes are TRBV5-6 and TRBJ2-2, with D perhaps TRBD1 (5 bases). The CDR3 is 16 residues long. Per germline, CDR1 SGHDT and CDR2 YYEEEE. Trimming took off 3 bases at V and 4 bases at J, with 16 bases between the two ends. CDR3 sequence reads: CASSSDLWGGTGELFF. CDR3 DNA: TGTGCCAGCAGCTCCGACCTTTGGGGCGGCACCGGGGAGCTGTTTTTT.

This clone was observed a few times. This clone may be a read error of a much larger clone one base away. V usage is TRBV19 and J usage is TRBJ2-7; the match to TRBD1 covers 10 bases. Germline CDR1 and CDR2: LNHDA and SQIVND (reference sequence). The CDR3 has 14 amino acids. The CDR3 bases are TGTGCCACCATGAGGGACAGGGGTTCCTACGGGCAGTACTTC. Its protein product is CATMRDRGSYGQYF.